This T cell receptor (beta chain) appears in the sequencing data of a study of prognosis after radiotherapy for stage I lung cancer. Amplicons of TCR beta CDR3 were generated from genomic DNA by two-round multiplex PCR. Primers specific to each TRBV and TRBJ gene were used in first-round PCR. TCRdb re-called the multiplex PCR reads with MiXCR, one entry per CDR3 protein. The sample includes 30,000 or so distinct CDR3 sequences, 32% of them seen just once. Germline V CDR1 and CDR2: SEHNR, FQNEAQ (reference sequence). The CDR3 is made up of 12 amino acids. Concerning this clonotype: A single base is all that separates this from a far larger clone, so a read error is likely.

The chain is built from TRBV7-9 and TRBJ2-1; possibly TRBD1 for D (6 bases). The origin of this receptor is a donor at least 50 years old with non-small cell lung cancer. This specimen consisted of PBMCs, obtained before or after stereotactic body radiation therapy (not recorded which). CDR3 residues: CASSYVGGEQSF. The CDR3 bases are TGTGCCAGCAGCTACGTAGGGGGTGAGCAGTCCTTC.